The entry below describes one TCR beta chain. Its antigen remains unknown. The donors, all healthy, were Caucasians living in Russia, aged about 6 to 100. This sample is drawn from a study of blood T cells in healthy people across ages. Points from the study as a whole: Diversity was higher, and naive CD4+ cells more numerous, in long-lived donors than in aged donors. Expanded clonotype changes were possibly confounded by unknown donor CMV status.

The CDR3 length is 14 residues. J gave up 13 bases and V 5 bases, and 14 bases lay outside the gene matches. The V gene's germline CDR1 is SGHVS and CDR2 FNYEAQ. Then a second PCR, running roughly 6 to 11 cycles, was carried out with a sample-barcoded 5' primer and a J-beta primer mix. A template-switch adaptor containing 12 random nucleotides labeled each cDNA molecule. TCRdb re-called the 5' RACE reads through MiXCR, storing one row per CDR3 protein. The table has some 1 million distinct CDR3 sequences, under 55% seen once. The chain is built from TRBV7-6 and TRBJ2-4; TRBD1 matches at 7 bases. The receptor's source is a woman in her sixties or seventies in good health. Input material: blood. For the CDR3, the DNA is TGTGCCAGCAGCGCCGGACAGGCCGCGGGTGAGCAGTACTTC. Translating it yields CASSAGQAAGEQYF.